This T cell receptor (beta chain) was retrieved from a study of blood T cell repertoires in COVID-19. About the study: Acute and convalescent COVID-19 specimens originated in the United States, Italy and Spain. PBMCs, B-cell-depleted T cells, or T cells were the source of the cDNA or gDNA that made up the material.

In the original workflow: Estimates of nucleated cell counts were drawn from the amplification of reference gene primers. Assay used: immunoSEQ multiplex PCR; TCRdb lists only in-frame clones, some missing. The DNA gave D and trimming, while V, J and clone size come from that table. The sample contains under 250,000 clones, roughly 83% of which appear only once. This clone has just one count. This CDR3 region has 15 residues. Germline V gives CDR1 SNHLY, CDR2 FYNNEI. Trimming cost V 0 bases and J 10 bases; bases outside gene matches: 8. Sequenced material: peripheral blood. The chain employs TRBV2 and TRBJ2-1; 8 bases map to TRBD1. The source is a man aged 40-55 years with acute or convalescent COVID-19. The DNA of the CDR3 is TGTGCCAGCAGTGAAGCGGACAGGGCGCAAGGCGAGCAGTTCTTC. Encoded protein: CASSEADRAQGEQFF.